This T cell receptor (beta chain) was captured by sequencing in a study of Ad26.COV2.S vaccination and SARS-CoV-2 variants. Study-level information: Sample donor was a member of the COV1001 Ad26.COV2.S trial arm. Intramuscularly, Ad26.COV2.S was given either once or twice, 56 days apart.

TCRdb keeps only in-frame clones here, not all; method: immunoSEQ multiplex PCR. The sample carries some 250,000 clones, around 89% recorded once. Losses at the gene ends were 0 bases for V and 2 bases for J; bases not matched to a gene: 3. Germline CDR1 reads SEHNR; CDR2 reads FQNEAQ (reference sequence). CDR3 size: 16 residues. Treatment given: 15 to 20 received Ad26.COV2.S at low or high dose, single or two shots; 5 received placebo; per-sample allocation not given. Samples came from day 63 after the first vaccine or placebo injection. Spike of the Wuhan-strain SARS-CoV-2 was expressed by an Ad26 vector, which formed the vaccine.

The receptor was derived from a person aged 18-65 years who received the Ad26.COV2.S COVID-19 vaccine or a placebo. This chain uses TRBV7-9 with TRBJ1-5, with 8 bases identical to TRBD1. The input for sequencing was peripheral blood, taken in a trial of Ad26.COV2.S vaccine versus placebo. CDR3 in DNA: TGTGCCAGCAGCTTAGCGCTGGGACAGGGCAATCAGCCCCAGCATTTT. It codes for CASSLALGQGNQPQHF.